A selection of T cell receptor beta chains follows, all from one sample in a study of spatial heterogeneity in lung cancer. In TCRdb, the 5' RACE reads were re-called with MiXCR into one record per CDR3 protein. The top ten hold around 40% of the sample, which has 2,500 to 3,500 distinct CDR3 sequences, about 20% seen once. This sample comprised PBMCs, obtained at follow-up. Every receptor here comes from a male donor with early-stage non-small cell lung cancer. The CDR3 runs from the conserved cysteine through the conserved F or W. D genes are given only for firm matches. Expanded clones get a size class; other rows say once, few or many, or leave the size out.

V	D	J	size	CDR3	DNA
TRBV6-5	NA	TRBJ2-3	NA	CASSPRSRTDTQYF	TGTGCCAGCAGCCCTAGATCTCGCACAGATACGCAGTATTTT
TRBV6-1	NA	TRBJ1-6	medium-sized	CASSDRGSYNSPLHF	TGTGCCAGCAGTGACAGGGGCTCCTATAATTCACCCCTCCACTTT
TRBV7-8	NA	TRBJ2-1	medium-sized	CASLLGPLRDNEQFF	TGTGCCAGCCTGTTAGGGCCACTTCGGGACAATGAGCAGTTCTTC
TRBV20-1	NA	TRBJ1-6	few	CSVNKFGSPLHF	TGCAGTGTAAACAAGTTCGGTTCACCCCTCCACTTT
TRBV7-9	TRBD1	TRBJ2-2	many	CASSSRDRGPDTGELFF	TGTGCCAGCAGCTCCCGGGACAGGGGGCCTGACACCGGGGAGCTGTTTTTT
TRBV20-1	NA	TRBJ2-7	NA	CSAPGVSSYEQYF	TGCAGTGCCCCAGGGGTAAGCTCCTACGAGCAGTACTTC
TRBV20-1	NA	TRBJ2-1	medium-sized	CSARNIPGAGYNEQFF	TGCAGTGCTAGAAATATCCCGGGAGCCGGATACAATGAGCAGTTCTTC
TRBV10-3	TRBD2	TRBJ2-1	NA	CAITPSGSNEQFF	TGTGCCATCACCCCTAGCGGGAGTAATGAGCAGTTCTTC
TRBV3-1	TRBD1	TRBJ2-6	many	CASSPMPGQGLAGANVLTF	TGTGCCAGCAGCCCAATGCCGGGACAGGGACTGGCTGGGGCCAACGTCCTGACTTTC
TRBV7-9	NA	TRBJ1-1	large	CASSSTAAGDTEAFF	TGTGCCAGCAGCAGCACCGCCGCAGGGGACACTGAAGCTTTCTTT
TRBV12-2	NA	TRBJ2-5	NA	CASRLGPSSSGGAEETQYF	TGTGCAAGTCGCTTAGGTCCCTCGTCTAGCGGGGGGGCGGAAGAGACCCAGTACTTC
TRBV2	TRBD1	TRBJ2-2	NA	CASGTGQGLPGELFF	TGTGCCAGCGGAACGGGACAGGGGTTGCCCGGGGAGCTGTTTTTT
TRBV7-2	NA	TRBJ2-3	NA	CASSLSRSAQYF	TGTGCCAGCAGCTTATCCAGGAGCGCGCAGTATTTT
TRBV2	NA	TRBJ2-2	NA	CASRDEWGKVGSNTGELFF	TGTGCCAGCAGAGACGAGTGGGGGAAAGTAGGGTCGAACACCGGGGAGCTGTTTTTT
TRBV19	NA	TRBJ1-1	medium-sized	CASSPERRTEAFF	TGTGCCAGTAGTCCCGAGAGGAGGACTGAAGCTTTCTTT
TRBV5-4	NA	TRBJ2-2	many	CASSLTQNTGELFF	TGTGCCAGCAGCTTAACCCAAAACACCGGGGAGCTGTTTTTT
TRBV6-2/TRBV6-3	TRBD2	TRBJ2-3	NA	CASRSGGWADTQYF	TGTGCCAGCAGATCGGGGGGTTGGGCAGATACGCAGTATTTT
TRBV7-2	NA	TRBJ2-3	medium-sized	CASSLVKANTQYF	TGTGCCAGCAGCTTAGTTAAGGCGAATACGCAGTATTTT
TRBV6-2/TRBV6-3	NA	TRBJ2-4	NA	CASSYPLDIQYF	TGTGCCAGCAGTTACCCATTGGACATTCAGTACTTC
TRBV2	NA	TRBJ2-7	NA	CASSIQGRAYEQYF	TGTGCCAGCAGTATACAGGGAAGGGCCTACGAGCAGTACTTC
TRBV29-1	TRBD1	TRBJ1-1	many	CSVAGQWNRAEAFF	TGCAGCGTTGCGGGACAGTGGAACAGGGCTGAAGCTTTCTTT
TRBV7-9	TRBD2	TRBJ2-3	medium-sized	CATQQAGATDTQYF	TGTGCCACCCAACAAGCGGGGGCGACAGATACGCAGTATTTT
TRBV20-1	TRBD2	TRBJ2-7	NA	CSARDEGGLAGALSYEQYF	TGCAGTGCTAGAGATGAAGGGGGACTAGCGGGAGCCCTCTCCTACGAGCAGTACTTC
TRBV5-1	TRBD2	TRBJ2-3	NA	CASSLGLAGADTQYF	TGCGCCAGCAGCTTGGGACTAGCCGGCGCAGATACGCAGTATTTT
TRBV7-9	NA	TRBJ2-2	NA	CASSGRYIANTGELFF	TGTGCCAGCAGCGGGAGATACATCGCGAACACCGGGGAGCTGTTTTTT
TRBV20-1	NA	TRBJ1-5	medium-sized	CSARGDLNQPQHF	TGCAGTGCCCGAGGGGACCTCAATCAGCCCCAGCATTTT
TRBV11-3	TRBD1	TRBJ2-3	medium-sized	CASSFRPETGHDTQYF	TGTGCCAGCAGCTTTCGACCGGAGACAGGGCACGATACGCAGTATTTT
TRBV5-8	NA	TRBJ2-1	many	CASSLKHEQFF	TGTGCCAGCAGCTTGAAGCATGAGCAGTTCTTC
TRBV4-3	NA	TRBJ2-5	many	CASSRTALQPAETQYF	TGCGCCAGCAGCCGCACAGCCCTTCAGCCGGCGGAGACCCAGTACTTC
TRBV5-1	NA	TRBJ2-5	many	CASSLLGGQQETQYF	TGCGCCAGCAGCCTACTCGGCGGGCAACAAGAGACCCAGTACTTC
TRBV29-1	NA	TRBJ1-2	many	CSVPLERGTYGYTF	TGCAGCGTTCCTTTAGAAAGGGGCACCTATGGCTACACCTTC
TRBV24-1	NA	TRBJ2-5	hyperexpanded	CATRAREEETQYF	TGTGCCACCAGGGCGAGGGAGGAAGAGACCCAGTACTTC
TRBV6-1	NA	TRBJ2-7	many	CASSEWGEFSEQYF	TGTGCCAGCAGCGAGTGGGGGGAATTCAGCGAGCAGTACTTC
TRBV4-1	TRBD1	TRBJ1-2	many	CASRYWNRGVSNYGYTF	TGCGCCAGCAGATACTGGAACAGGGGAGTATCGAACTATGGCTACACCTTC
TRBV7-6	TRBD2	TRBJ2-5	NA	CASSLGRLAGGPSQETQYF	TGTGCCAGCAGCCTAGGCAGGCTAGCGGGGGGGCCATCACAAGAGACCCAGTACTTC
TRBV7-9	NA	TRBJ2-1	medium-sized	CASLGRGYEQFF	TGTGCCAGCCTAGGGCGGGGCTATGAGCAGTTCTTC
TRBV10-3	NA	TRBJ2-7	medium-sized	CAISAESGSYEQYF	TGTGCCATCAGCGCAGAATCGGGCTCCTACGAGCAGTACTTC
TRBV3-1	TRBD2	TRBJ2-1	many	CASSQRTSGSHNEQFF	TGTGCCAGCAGCCAGAGGACTAGCGGAAGCCACAATGAGCAGTTCTTC
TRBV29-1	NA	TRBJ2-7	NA	CSVIRATEIEQYF	TGCAGCGTTATTCGGGCCACTGAAATAGAGCAGTACTTC
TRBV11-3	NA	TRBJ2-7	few	CASSLTDGEQYF	TGTGCCAGCAGCTTGACGGATGGCGAGCAGTACTTC
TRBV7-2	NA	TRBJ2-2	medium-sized	CASSPGYGTGELFF	TGTGCCAGCAGCCCGGGATACGGCACCGGGGAGCTGTTTTTT
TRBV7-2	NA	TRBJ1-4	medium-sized	CASSFSFGGEKLFF	TGTGCCAGCAGCTTCTCATTCGGGGGTGAAAAACTGTTTTTT